This T cell receptor beta chain is drawn from a study of blood T cell repertoires in COVID-19. Original analysis: Reference gene primers were amplified, and this amplification served to estimate nucleated cell counts. Sequencing was performed with immunoSEQ multiplex PCR; in TCRdb, only in-frame clones are kept and a portion is missing. The V and J calls and clone size come from that table; D and trimming were worked out from the DNA. The data hold roughly 110,000 clones, with around 89% observed a single time. The CDR3 has 15 amino acids. The V and J ends lost 5 bases and 5 bases respectively, with 18 bases between them. Per the germline V gene, CDR1 is MNHEY and CDR2 is SVGAGI.

This sequence joins TRBV6-5 and TRBJ1-1; weak D call: TRBD1 (6 bases). Sequenced sample: peripheral blood. The receptor comes from a man in his forties or fifties with active or convalescent COVID-19. CDR3 loop: CASSKGELRRTEAFF. CDR3 DNA: TGTGCCAGCAGTAAGGGGGAGCTAAGACGGACTGAAGCTTTCTTT.